This TCR beta chain derives from a study of CD8 T cells in ankylosing spondylitis. V was pared by 7 bases and J by 0 bases, with 21 bases between. The CDR3 spans 16 residues. Germline values: CDR1 SQVTM, CDR2 ANQGSEA. This clonotype was observed a handful of times. Antigen unknown. Study results and limitations: There was a TCR beta motif, made of eight highly homologous variants, that appeared characteristic of ankylosing spondylitis blood.

TCRdb itself ran the 5' RACE reads through MiXCR, one entry per CDR3 protein. The data show 700,000 to 1,000,000 distinct CDR3 sequences, with 12% seen just once and 0.51% held by the top ten. This TCR came from a male donor with ankylosing spondylitis. The sample was blood, either unsorted or a sorted T cell fraction (not recorded which). This sequence joins TRBV29-1 and TRBJ1-1, with D possibly TRBD1 on 6 matching bases. This CDR3 reads CSAAEGGFFMNTEAFF. The CDR3 region has the DNA TGCAGCGCCGCCGAGGGGGGGTTCTTTATGAACACTGAAGCTTTCTTT. The entire variable domain, with the rest obtained from reference TRBV29-1 and TRBJ1-1, is as follows: SAVISQKPSRDICQRGTSLTIQCQVDSQVTMMFWYRQQPGQSLTLIATANQGSEATYESGFVIDKFPISRPNLTFSTLTVSNMSPEDSSIYLCSAAEGGFFMNTEAFFGQGTRLTVV.